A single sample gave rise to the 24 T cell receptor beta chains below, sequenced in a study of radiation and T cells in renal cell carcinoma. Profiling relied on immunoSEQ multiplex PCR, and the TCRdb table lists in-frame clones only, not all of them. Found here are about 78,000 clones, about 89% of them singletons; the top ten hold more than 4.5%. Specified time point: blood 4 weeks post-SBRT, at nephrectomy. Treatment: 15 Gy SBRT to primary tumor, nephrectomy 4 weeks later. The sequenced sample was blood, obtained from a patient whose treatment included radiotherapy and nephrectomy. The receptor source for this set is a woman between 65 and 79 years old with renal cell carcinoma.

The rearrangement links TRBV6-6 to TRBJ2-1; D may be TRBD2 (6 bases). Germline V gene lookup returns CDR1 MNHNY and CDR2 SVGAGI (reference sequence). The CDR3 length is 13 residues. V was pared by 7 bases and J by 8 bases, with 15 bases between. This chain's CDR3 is CASNNVPGDEQFF. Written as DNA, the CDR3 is TGTGCCAGCAACAACGTCCCGGGGGATGAGCAGTTCTTC.

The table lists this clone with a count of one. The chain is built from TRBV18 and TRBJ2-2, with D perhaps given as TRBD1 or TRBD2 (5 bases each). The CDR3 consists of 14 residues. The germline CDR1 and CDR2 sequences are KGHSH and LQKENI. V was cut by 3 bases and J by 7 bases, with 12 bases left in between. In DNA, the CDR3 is TGTGCCAGCTCACCGGGACGGGCTAACGGGGAGCTGTTTTTT. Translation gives CASSPGRANGELFF.

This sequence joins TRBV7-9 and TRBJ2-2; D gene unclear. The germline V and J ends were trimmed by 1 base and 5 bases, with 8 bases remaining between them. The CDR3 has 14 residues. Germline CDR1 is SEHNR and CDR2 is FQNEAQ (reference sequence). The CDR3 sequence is CASSLGQTTGELFF. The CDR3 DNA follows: TGTGCCAGCAGCTTAGGCCAGACGACCGGGGAGCTGTTTTTT.

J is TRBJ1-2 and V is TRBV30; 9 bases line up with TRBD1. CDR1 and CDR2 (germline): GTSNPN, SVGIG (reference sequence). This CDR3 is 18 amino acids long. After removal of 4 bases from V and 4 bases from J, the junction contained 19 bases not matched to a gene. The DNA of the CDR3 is TGTGCCTGGACCTGGGTTCCATTAACAGGGGGCGCGACCTATGGCTACACCTTC. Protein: CAWTWVPLTGGATYGYTF.

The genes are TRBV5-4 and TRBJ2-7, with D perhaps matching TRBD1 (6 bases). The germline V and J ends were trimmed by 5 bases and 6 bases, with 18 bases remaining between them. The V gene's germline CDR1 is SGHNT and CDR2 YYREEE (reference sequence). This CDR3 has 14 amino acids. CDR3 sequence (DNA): TGTGCCAGCAGAGCCGGACAGTCTTGGGGCGAGCAGTACTTC. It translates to CASRAGQSWGEQYF.

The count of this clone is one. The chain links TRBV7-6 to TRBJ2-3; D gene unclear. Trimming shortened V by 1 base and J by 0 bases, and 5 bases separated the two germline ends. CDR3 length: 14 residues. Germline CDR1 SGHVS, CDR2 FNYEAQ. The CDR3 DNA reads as TGTGCCAGCAGCTTAGACAGCAGCACAGATACGCAGTATTTT. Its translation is CASSLDSSTDTQYF.

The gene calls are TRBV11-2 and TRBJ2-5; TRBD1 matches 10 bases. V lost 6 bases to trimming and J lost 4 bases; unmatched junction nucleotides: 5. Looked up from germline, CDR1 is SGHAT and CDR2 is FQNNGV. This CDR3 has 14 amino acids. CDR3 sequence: CASRTTGGGETQYF. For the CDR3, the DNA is TGTGCCAGCAGGACGACAGGGGGCGGAGAGACCCAGTACTTC.

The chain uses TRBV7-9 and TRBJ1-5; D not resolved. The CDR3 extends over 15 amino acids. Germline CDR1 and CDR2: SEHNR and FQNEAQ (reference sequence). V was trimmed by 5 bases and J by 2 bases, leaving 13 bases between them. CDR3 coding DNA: TGTGCCAGCAGCCCTGGAGGGTCGGGCAATCAGCCCCAGCATTTT. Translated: CASSPGGSGNQPQHF.

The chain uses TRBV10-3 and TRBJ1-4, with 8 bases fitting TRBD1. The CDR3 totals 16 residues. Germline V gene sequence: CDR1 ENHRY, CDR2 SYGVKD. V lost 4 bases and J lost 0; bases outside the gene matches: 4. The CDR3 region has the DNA TGTGCCATCAGTGTGGAGGGACAGGCAACTAATGAAAAACTGTTTTTT. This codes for CAISVEGQATNEKLFF.

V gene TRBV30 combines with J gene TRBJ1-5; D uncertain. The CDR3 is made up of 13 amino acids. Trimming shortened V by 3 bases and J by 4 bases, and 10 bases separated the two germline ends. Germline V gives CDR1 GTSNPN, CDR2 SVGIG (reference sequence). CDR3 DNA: TGTGCCTGGAGGGGAGGCCCGAATCAGCCCCAGCATTTT. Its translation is CAWRGGPNQPQHF.

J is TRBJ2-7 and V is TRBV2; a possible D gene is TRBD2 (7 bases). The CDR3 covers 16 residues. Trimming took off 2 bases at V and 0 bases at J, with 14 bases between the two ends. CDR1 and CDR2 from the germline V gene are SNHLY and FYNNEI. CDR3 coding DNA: TGTGCCAGCAGTGAAATGGCGGGGGCAAGCTCCTACGAGCAGTACTTC. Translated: CASSEMAGASSYEQYF.

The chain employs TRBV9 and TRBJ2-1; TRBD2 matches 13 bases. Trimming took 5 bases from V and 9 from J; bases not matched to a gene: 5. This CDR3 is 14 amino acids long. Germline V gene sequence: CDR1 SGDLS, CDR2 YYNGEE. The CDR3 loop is CASRTSGGTGEQFF. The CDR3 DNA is TGTGCCAGCAGGACTAGCGGGGGGACTGGTGAGCAGTTCTTC.

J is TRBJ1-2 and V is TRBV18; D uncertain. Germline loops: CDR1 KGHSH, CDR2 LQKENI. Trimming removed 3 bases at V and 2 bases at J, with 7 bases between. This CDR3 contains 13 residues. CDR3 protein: CASSPKANYGYTF. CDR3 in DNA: TGTGCCAGCTCACCGAAGGCAAACTATGGCTACACCTTC. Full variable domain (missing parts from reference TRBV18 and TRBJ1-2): NAGVMQNPRHLVRRRGQEARLRCSPMKGHSHVYWYRQLPEEGLKFMVYLQKENIIDESGMPKERFSAEFPKEGPSILRIQQVVRGDSAAYFCASSPKANYGYTFGSGTRLTVV.

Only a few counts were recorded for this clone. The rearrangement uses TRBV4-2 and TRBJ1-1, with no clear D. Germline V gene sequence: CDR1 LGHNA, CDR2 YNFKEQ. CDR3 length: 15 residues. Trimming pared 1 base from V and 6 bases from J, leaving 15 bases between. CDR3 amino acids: CASSQVIGGSPEAFF. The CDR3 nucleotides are TGTGCCAGCAGCCAAGTGATAGGAGGGTCCCCTGAAGCTTTCTTT.

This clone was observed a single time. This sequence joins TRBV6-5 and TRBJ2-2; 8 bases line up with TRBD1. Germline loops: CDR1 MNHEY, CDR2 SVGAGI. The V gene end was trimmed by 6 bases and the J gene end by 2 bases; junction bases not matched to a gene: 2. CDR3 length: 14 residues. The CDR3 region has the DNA TGTGCCAGCAGGGGGACAGGAAACACCGGGGAGCTGTTTTTT. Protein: CASRGTGNTGELFF.

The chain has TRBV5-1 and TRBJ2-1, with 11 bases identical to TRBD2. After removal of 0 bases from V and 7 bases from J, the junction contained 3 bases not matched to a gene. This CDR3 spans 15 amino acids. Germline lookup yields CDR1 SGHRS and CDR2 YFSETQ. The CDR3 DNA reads TGCGCCAGCAGCTTGGTCCGGACTAGCGGGAATGAGCAGTTCTTC. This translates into CASSLVRTSGNEQFF.

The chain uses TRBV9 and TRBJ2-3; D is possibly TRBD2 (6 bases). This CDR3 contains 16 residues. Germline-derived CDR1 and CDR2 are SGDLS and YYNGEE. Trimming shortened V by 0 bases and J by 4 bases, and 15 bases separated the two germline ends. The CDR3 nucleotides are TGTGCCAGCAGCGTAGGACCCGGGGGTGCCCCAGATACGCAGTATTTT. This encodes CASSVGPGGAPDTQYF.

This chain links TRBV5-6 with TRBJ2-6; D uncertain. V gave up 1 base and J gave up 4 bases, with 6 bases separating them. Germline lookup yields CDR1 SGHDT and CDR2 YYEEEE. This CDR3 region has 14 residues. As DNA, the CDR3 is TGTGCCAGCAGCTTGAGTCCGGGGGCCAACGTCCTGACTTTC. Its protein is CASSLSPGANVLTF.

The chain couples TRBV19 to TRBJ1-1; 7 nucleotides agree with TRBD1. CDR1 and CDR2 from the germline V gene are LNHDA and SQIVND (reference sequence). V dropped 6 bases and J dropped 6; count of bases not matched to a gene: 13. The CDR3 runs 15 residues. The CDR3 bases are TGTGCCAGTAGCGGGACAGTACCTACCGCCGCTGAAGCTTTCTTT. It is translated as CASSGTVPTAAEAFF.

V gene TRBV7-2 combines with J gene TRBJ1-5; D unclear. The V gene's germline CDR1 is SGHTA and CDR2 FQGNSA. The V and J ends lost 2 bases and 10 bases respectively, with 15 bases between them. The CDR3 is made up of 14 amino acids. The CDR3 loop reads CASSLIGPGQPQHF. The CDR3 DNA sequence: TGTGCCAGCAGCTTAATTGGGCCAGGCCAACCCCAGCATTTT.

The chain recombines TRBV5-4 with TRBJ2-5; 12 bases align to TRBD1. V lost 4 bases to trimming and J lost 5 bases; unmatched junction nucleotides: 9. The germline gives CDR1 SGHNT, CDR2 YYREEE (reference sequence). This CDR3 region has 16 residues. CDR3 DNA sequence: TGTGCCAGCAGCAGTCCCGGGACAGGGGGCAAGGAGACCCAGTACTTC. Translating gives CASSSPGTGGKETQYF. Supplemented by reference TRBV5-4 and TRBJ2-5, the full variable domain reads ETGVTQSPTHLIKTRGQQVTLRCSSQSGHNTVSWYQQALGQGPQFIFQYYREEENGRGNFPPRFSGLQFPNYSSELNVNALELDDSALYLCASSSPGTGGKETQYFGPGTRLLVL.

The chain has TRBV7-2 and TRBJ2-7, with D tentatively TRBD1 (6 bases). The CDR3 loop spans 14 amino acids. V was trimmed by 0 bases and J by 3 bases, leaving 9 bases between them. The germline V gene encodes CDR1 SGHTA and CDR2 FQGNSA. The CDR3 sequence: CASSLAGQGYEQYF. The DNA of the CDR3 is TGTGCCAGCAGCTTAGCGGGACAAGGCTACGAGCAGTACTTC. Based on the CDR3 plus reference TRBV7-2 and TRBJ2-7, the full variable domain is GAGVSQSPSNKVTEKGKDVELRCDPISGHTALYWYRQSLGQGLEFLIYFQGNSAPDKSGLPSDRFSAERTGGSVSTLTIQRTQQEDSAVYLCASSLAGQGYEQYFGPGTRLTVT.

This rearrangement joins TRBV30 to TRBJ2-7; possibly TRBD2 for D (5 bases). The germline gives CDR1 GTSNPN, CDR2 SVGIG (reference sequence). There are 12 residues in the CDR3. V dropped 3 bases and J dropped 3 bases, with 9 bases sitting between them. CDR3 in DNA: TGTGCCTGGAGGCCAGAGGGCTACGAGCAGTACTTC. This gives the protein CAWRPEGYEQYF.

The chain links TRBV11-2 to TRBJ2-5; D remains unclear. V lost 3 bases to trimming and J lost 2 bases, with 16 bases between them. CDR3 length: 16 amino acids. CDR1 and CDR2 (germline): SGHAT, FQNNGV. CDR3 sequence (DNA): TGTGCCAGCAGCTTCCCTGTGGGCTCAGGTCAAGAGACCCAGTACTTC. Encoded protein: CASSFPVGSGQETQYF.